This T cell receptor beta chain was profiled in a study of OX40 agonist ivuxolimab in advanced cancers. Overall study: Aged about 20 to 80 with a mean of 60 years, they were around 85% male. Partial responses were recorded for three patients, including one with hepatocellular carcinoma and two with cutaneous melanoma. Study outcomes and limitations: With doses of 0.1 to 3.0 mg/kg, CD4+ and CD8+ blood T cells had undergone clonal expansion by week 6.

The CDR3 covers 15 residues. The ends were cut back, 6 bases at V and 1 base at J, with 16 bases in the middle. The germline V gene has CDR1 SGHRS and CDR2 YFSETQ. Sequenced by immunoSEQ multiplex PCR; TCRdb stores in-frame clones only, minus some. The repertoire holds tens of thousands of clones, with roughly 90% as singletons. On this clone itself: Its target is unknown.

This sample comprised CD4+ or CD8+ T cells sorted from blood, obtained in a trial of the OX40 agonist ivuxolimab. The receptor's source is an adult with an advanced solid tumor such as melanoma, head and neck, liver or kidney cancer. This rearrangement joins TRBV5-1 to TRBJ1-1; D not resolved. The CDR3 DNA follows: TGCGCCAGCACCTCCAACCTCGGAGGGAACACTGAAGCTTTCTTT. It encodes CASTSNLGGNTEAFF.